The source of this T cell receptor beta chain is a study of blood T cell repertoires in COVID-19. Study in general: Sites across the United States, Italy and Spain contributed samples from acute and convalescent COVID-19. T cells, B-cell-depleted T cells, or PBMCs supplied cDNA or gDNA.

CDR3 length: 16 residues. Germline assignment: CDR1 SGHTA and CDR2 FQGNSA. V was trimmed by 4 bases and J by 4 bases, leaving 16 bases between them. Clones were read by immunoSEQ multiplex PCR, and TCRdb kept only the in-frame ones, dropping some. Here the sample spans about 220,000 clones, roughly 88% being singletons. The J gene is TRBJ1-4, the V gene TRBV7-2; D may be TRBD1 (5 bases). The TCR was taken from a man between 45 and 60 years old with active or convalescent COVID-19. Sequencing was performed on peripheral blood. CDR3 loop: CASSYRSTGDNEKLFF. The DNA for the CDR3 is TGTGCCAGCAGCTACAGGTCTACGGGGGATAATGAAAAACTGTTTTTT.